The 27 T cell receptor beta chains reported below all come from one sample, sequenced in a study of blood T cell repertoires in COVID-19. Data came from immunoSEQ multiplex PCR; TCRdb stores just in-frame clones and leaves some out. The sample contains some 170,000 clones, more than 80% of which appear only once. Input material: PBMCs or T cells enriched from blood (not recorded which). The receptors were gathered from a middle-aged man who had recovered from COVID-19.

This sequence joins TRBV5-4 and TRBJ1-2; 8 bases are a match to TRBD1. Trimming at V came to 0 bases and at J to 4 bases, leaving 8 bases not matched to a gene. Per the germline V gene, CDR1 is SGHNT and CDR2 is YYREEE (reference sequence). This CDR3 has 16 residues. The CDR3 DNA sequence: TGTGCCAGCAGCTTGGCAGGTTTGGGGACAGGCTATGGCTACACCTTC. It specifies CASSLAGLGTGYGYTF.

The chain has TRBV28 and TRBJ1-5; possible D gene TRBD1, 5 bases. Germline CDR1 and CDR2: MDHEN and SYDVKM. CDR3 length: 14 amino acids. Trimming stripped 6 bases from V and 0 bases from J, with 9 bases between. CDR3 region: CASRDNYSNQPQHF. The CDR3 DNA sequence: TGTGCCAGCAGGGACAATTATAGCAATCAGCCCCAGCATTTT.

The genes are TRBV12-3 or TRBV12-4 and TRBJ1-5; no definite D call. This CDR3 spans 13 amino acids. The V and J ends lost 2 bases and 5 bases respectively, with 7 bases between them. The chain's CDR3 is CASSLQLDQPQHF. CDR3 in DNA: TGTGCCAGCAGTTTACAACTGGATCAGCCCCAGCATTTT.

This chain links TRBV5-8 with TRBJ1-2; D call uncertain. Trimming shortened V by 4 bases and J by 1 base, and 14 bases separated the two germline ends. This CDR3 has 15 amino acids. Germline-derived CDR1 and CDR2 are SGHTS and YDEGEE. In nucleotides, the CDR3 is TGTGCCAGCAGCCGTTGGCTAGAGATTAACTATGGCTACACCTTC. It codes for CASSRWLEINYGYTF.

V and J are TRBV3-1 (or the pseudogene TRBV3-2) and TRBJ2-1, with D tentatively TRBD1 (6 bases). Germline values: CDR1 LGHDT, CDR2 YNNKEL (reference sequence). The CDR3 sequence is 13 residues long. Trimming cost V 8 bases and J 9 bases, with 17 bases left between them. CDR3 nucleotides: TGTGCCAGCTCCTCCAGGGGTCAGGGTGAGCAGTTCTTC. Its protein product is CASSSRGQGEQFF.

The chain links TRBV11-3 to TRBJ1-2, with D uncertain. The CDR3 length is 15 residues. Germline loops: CDR1 SGHNT, CDR2 YENEEA. V was trimmed by 5 bases and J by 8 bases, leaving 21 bases between them. This chain's CDR3 is CASSPLGALTGGYTF. The CDR3 region has the DNA TGTGCCAGCAGCCCGCTGGGAGCATTAACCGGGGGCTACACCTTC.

This clone has just one count. This sequence joins TRBV4-1 and TRBJ1-1; 9 bases match TRBD1. This CDR3 has 18 amino acids. V trimming: 0 bases; J trimming: 1 base; junction bases outside the gene matches: 9. The V gene's germline CDR1 is MGHRA and CDR2 YSYEKL. The CDR3: CASSQDGHRGQGNTEAFF. The CDR3 nucleotides read TGCGCCAGCAGCCAAGACGGCCACAGGGGGCAGGGGAACACTGAAGCTTTCTTT.

The chain recombines TRBV5-1 with TRBJ2-3; 9 bases line up with TRBD1. V lost 4 bases, J lost 0 bases, and 6 bases stayed unmatched. CDR1 SGHRS and CDR2 YFSETQ come from the germline V gene. The CDR3 sequence is 16 residues long. The CDR3 bases are TGCGCCAGCAGCAGGAGGACAGGGGAGAGCACAGATACGCAGTATTTT. Residues: CASSRRTGESTDTQYF.

This chain connects TRBV2 to TRBJ1-5, with a tentative D call TRBD1 (5 bases). Germline values: CDR1 SNHLY, CDR2 FYNNEI. The CDR3 covers 14 residues. V gave up 3 bases and J gave up 5 bases, with 11 bases separating them. As DNA, the CDR3 is TGTGCCAGCAGTGACGGGGGAGAGGATCAGCCCCAGCATTTT. It codes for CASSDGGEDQPQHF.

Of note for this clone: One end of the junction is discordant with germline, which a read error may explain. The V call is TRBV18, the J call TRBJ1-4; TRBD1 matches 7 bases. Per the germline V gene, CDR1 is KGHSH and CDR2 is LQKENI. CDR3 length: 14 amino acids. The CDR3 nucleotides read TGTGCCAGCTCCCCACAGGGGTCTAATGAAAAACTGTTTTTT. Translation gives CASSPQGSNEKLFF.

The chain links TRBV11-2 to TRBJ1-1; 7 bases are shared with TRBD1. The CDR3 sequence is 12 residues long. V was clipped by 3 bases and J by 7 bases; unmatched bases: 2. Looked up from germline, CDR1 is SGHAT and CDR2 is FQNNGV. The CDR3 bases are TGTGCCAGCAGCTTCGACAGGGATGAAGCTTTCTTT. Translating gives CASSFDRDEAFF.

V gene TRBV25-1 combines with J gene TRBJ1-1; weak D call: TRBD1 (6 bases). The ends were cut back, 3 bases at V and 5 bases at J, with 10 bases in the middle. There are 13 residues in the CDR3. Germline V gene sequence: CDR1 MGHDK, CDR2 SYGVNS. The CDR3 is CASSEGALTEAFF. The DNA of the CDR3 is TGTGCCAGCAGTGAGGGGGCGCTAACTGAAGCTTTCTTT.

The sample holds a few counts of this clone. The V gene is TRBV10-3, the J gene TRBJ2-3; 9 nucleotides align to TRBD2. This CDR3 has 16 amino acids. V shed 4 bases and J 0 bases; nucleotides not matched to a gene: 5. Germline CDR1 reads ENHRY; CDR2 reads SYGVKD. The CDR3, as DNA: TGTGCCATCAGTGGTCGGCGGGGGGGGAGCACAGATACGCAGTATTTT. Translated, it gives CAISGRRGGSTDTQYF.

This chain connects TRBV23-1 to TRBJ2-7; D is possibly TRBD2 (5 bases). TRBV23-1 is filed as an ORF, its function uncertain. The V end lost 0 bases, the J end lost 4 bases, and 13 bases lay between the germline ends. The CDR3 length is 15 residues. CDR3 nucleotide sequence: TGCGCCAGCAGTCAATCCCGGGAATATTGTTACGAGCAGTACTTC. Encoded protein: CASSQSREYCYEQYF.

This clone came up a few times. V and J are TRBV4-1 and TRBJ1-2; 9 nucleotides agree with TRBD1. With V trimmed by 2 bases and J by 4 bases, 8 bases remained unmatched. The CDR3 extends over 16 amino acids. The germline V gene encodes CDR1 MGHRA and CDR2 YSYEKL. For the CDR3, the DNA is TGCGCCAGCAGCCAAAGGGGGACAGGGATGGGCTATGGCTACACCTTC. It translates to CASSQRGTGMGYGYTF.

The chain has TRBV7-9 and TRBJ1-2; possible D gene TRBD1, 5 bases. The V and J ends lost 8 bases and 4 bases respectively, with 11 bases between them. The CDR3 has 12 residues. Germline assignment: CDR1 SEHNR and CDR2 FQNEAQ (reference sequence). The CDR3 DNA is TGTGCCAGCCAGGGCCTGGCCTATGGCTACACCTTC. This sequence encodes CASQGLAYGYTF.

The chain recombines TRBV2 with TRBJ1-1, with a possible D match to TRBD1 (5 bases). Trimming pared 3 bases from V and 0 bases from J, leaving 8 bases between. Germline CDR1 is SNHLY and CDR2 is FYNNEI. CDR3 length: 14 residues. The CDR3 loop is CASSEWGMNTEAFF. DNA of the CDR3: TGTGCCAGCAGTGAGTGGGGCATGAACACTGAAGCTTTCTTT. Based on the CDR3 plus reference TRBV2 and TRBJ1-1, the full variable domain is EPEVTQTPSHQVTQMGQEVILRCVPISNHLYFYWYRQILGQKVEFLVSFYNNEISEKSEIFDDQFSVERPDGSNFTLKIRSTKLEDSAMYFCASSEWGMNTEAFFGQGTRLTVV.

This clone came up once. The CDR3 spells CSVAGTGVNTEAFF. The CDR3 bases are TGCAGCGTTGCCGGGACAGGGGTGAACACTGAAGCTTTCTTT. J is TRBJ1-1 and V is TRBV29-1; the match to TRBD1 covers 10 bases. Germline V gene sequence: CDR1 SQVTM, CDR2 ANQGSEA. Unmatched junction bases numbered 2, after V lost 4 bases and J lost 0 bases. The CDR3 has 14 residues.

The rearrangement uses TRBV10-1 and TRBJ2-1; D gene unclear. Trimming shortened V by 4 bases and J by 2 bases, and 9 bases separated the two germline ends. Per germline, CDR1 WNHNN and CDR2 SYGVQD (reference sequence). This CDR3 contains 14 residues. The CDR3 DNA reads TGCGCCAGCAGTGCCATTGTTGCCTACAATGAGCAGTTCTTC. This encodes CASSAIVAYNEQFF.

This chain uses TRBV25-1 with TRBJ2-3; TRBD1 is a possible D gene (6 bases). V was cut by 3 bases and J by 6 bases, with 13 bases left in between. The CDR3 sequence is 14 residues long. Per the germline V gene, CDR1 is MGHDK and CDR2 is SYGVNS. DNA for the CDR3: TGTGCCAGCAGTGATGCAGGGGCCAGGGATACGCAGTATTTT. Translating it yields CASSDAGARDTQYF.

The chain couples TRBV7-8 to TRBJ2-2; tentatively, D is TRBD1 (6 bases). Per germline, CDR1 SGHVS and CDR2 FQNEAQ. The V end was cut by 7 bases, the J end by 0 bases, with 12 bases between. The CDR3 is made up of 15 amino acids. The CDR3 is CASTLRDTNTGELFF. For the CDR3, the DNA is TGTGCCAGCACCCTCCGGGACACGAACACCGGGGAGCTGTTTTTT.

This clone is a singleton in its sample. The chain uses TRBV6-5 and TRBJ1-1; the D gene is possibly TRBD1 (5 bases). In germline, CDR1 is MNHEY, CDR2 SVGAGI. CDR3 size: 15 residues. The ends were cut back, 7 bases at V and 0 bases at J, with 15 bases in the middle. The CDR3 nucleotides read TGTGCCAGCAAGGGGAATTATCAGTTGAACACTGAAGCTTTCTTT. Protein sequence: CASKGNYQLNTEAFF.

The V and J genes are TRBV4-1 and TRBJ2-3; TRBD1 might be the D (6 bases). Trimming took 2 bases from V and 4 from J, leaving 19 bases between them. CDR3 length: 17 amino acids. Germline CDR1 and CDR2: MGHRA and YSYEKL. The CDR3 loop reads CASSQPTGNSWSDTQYF. CDR3 coding DNA: TGCGCCAGCAGCCAACCCACAGGGAATTCGTGGTCAGATACGCAGTATTTT.

The rearrangement joins TRBV19 to TRBJ2-5; possible D gene TRBD2, 6 bases. The CDR3 has 14 amino acids. V was pared by 7 bases and J by 7 bases, with 19 bases between. The germline CDR1 and CDR2 sequences are LNHDA and SQIVND (reference sequence). Here the CDR3 DNA reads TGTGCCAGTAACCAGGGACTGAACTTCGGGACCCAGTACTTC. Translation: CASNQGLNFGTQYF.

The genes are TRBV5-1 and TRBJ2-7; weak D call: TRBD2 (6 bases). V was cut by 4 bases and J by 5 bases, with 13 bases left in between. The CDR3 runs 13 residues. CDR1 SGHRS and CDR2 YFSETQ come from the germline V gene. The CDR3 loop is CASSLGGFDEQYF. CDR3 DNA: TGCGCCAGCAGCCTCGGGGGATTCGACGAGCAGTACTTC.

The rearrangement uses TRBV29-1 and TRBJ1-1; 7 bases agree with TRBD1. The germline CDR1 and CDR2 sequences are SQVTM and ANQGSEA. J was trimmed by 1 base and V by 4 bases; bases with no gene match: 6. This CDR3 region has 14 residues. CDR3 in DNA: TGCAGCGTTGGACGACAGGGCGGGAACACTGAAGCTTTCTTT. Amino acid sequence: CSVGRQGGNTEAFF.

The CDR3 loop reads CASSLGVTGEKLFF. DNA for the CDR3: TGTGCCAGCAGCTTAGGCGTAACGGGTGAAAAACTGTTTTTT. The rearrangement joins TRBV13 to TRBJ1-4; no clear D. The CDR3 extends over 14 amino acids. V dropped 0 bases and J dropped 7 bases, with 9 bases sitting between them. Germline V gives CDR1 PRHDT, CDR2 FYEKMQ (reference sequence).